A selection of T cell receptor beta chains follows, all from one sample in a study of Ad26.COV2.S vaccination and SARS-CoV-2 variants. Sequenced by immunoSEQ multiplex PCR; TCRdb stores in-frame clones only, minus some. The sample has approximately 420,000 clones, 85% to 90% seen once. Sequences were derived from peripheral blood, sampled in a trial of Ad26.COV2.S vaccine versus placebo. These receptors all stem from a person between 18 and 65 years old who received the Ad26.COV2.S COVID-19 vaccine or a placebo. Each CDR3 is given with its conserved first and last residue. The order of the fields is clone size, J gene, D gene, V gene, CDR3 protein, CDR3 DNA. D genes are given only for firm matches. The size field is filled for only some rows; it gives once, few, many or a size class.

NA,TRBJ2-1,NA,TRBV7-2,CASSLDRVLSNEQFF,TGTGCCAGCAGCTTAGACAGGGTCTTATCCAATGAGCAGTTCTTC
NA,TRBJ2-3,NA,TRBV7-8,CASSLRRGMDTQYF,TGTGCCAGCAGCTTAAGACGAGGGATGGATACGCAGTATTTT
NA,TRBJ1-5,NA,TRBV18,CASSPGPVGQPQHF,TGTGCCAGCTCACCAGGCCCGGTGGGTCAGCCCCAGCATTTT
many,TRBJ2-1,TRBD2,TRBV6-2/TRBV6-3,CASSYRLAGYIADEQFF,TGTGCCAGCAGTTACCGACTAGCGGGATATATCGCCGATGAGCAGTTCTTC
NA,TRBJ2-1,NA,TRBV7-3,CASSLYGGGRSNEQFF,TGTGCCAGCAGCTTATATGGAGGGGGCCGGAGCAATGAGCAGTTCTTC
NA,TRBJ2-2,NA,TRBV28,CASSLTGELFF,TGTGCCAGCAGTCTAACCGGGGAGCTGTTTTTT
once,TRBJ2-7,NA,TRBV7-2,CASSRSSYEQYF,TGTGCCAGCAGCCGGAGCTCCTACGAGCAGTACTTC
once,TRBJ2-3,NA,TRBV6-1,CASSEAWQGSDTQYF,TGTGCCAGCAGTGAAGCATGGCAGGGGTCAGATACGCAGTATTTT
NA,TRBJ1-5,NA,TRBV28,CASSSTGRLNQPQHF,TGTGCCAGCAGTTCAACAGGCAGGTTGAATCAGCCCCAGCATTTT
NA,TRBJ2-2,NA,TRBV24-1,CATSFYTGELFF,TGTGCCACCAGTTTCTATACCGGGGAGCTGTTTTTT
NA,TRBJ2-4,TRBD1,TRBV15,CATSRATPGQIAKNIQYF,TGTGCCACCAGCAGAGCTACCCCGGGACAGATAGCCAAAAACATTCAGTACTTC
NA,TRBJ2-3,TRBD1,TRBV4-2,CASTMDTRDSRTDTQYF,TGTGCCAGCACCATGGATACCCGGGACAGCCGCACAGATACGCAGTATTTT
NA,TRBJ2-1,NA,TRBV19,CASSISSNNEQFF,TGTGCCAGTAGTATAAGTTCCAACAATGAGCAGTTCTTC
NA,TRBJ2-7,NA,TRBV5-1,CASSLSGQSYEQYF,TGCGCCAGCAGCTTGTCCGGACAGTCCTACGAGCAGTACTTC
NA,TRBJ1-4,NA,TRBV19,CASSRGQIIEKLFF,TGTGCCAGTAGTAGGGGTCAGATTATTGAAAAACTGTTTTTT
NA,TRBJ1-5,NA,TRBV29-1,CSAGDEGGQPQHF,TGCAGCGCTGGAGACGAAGGCGGTCAGCCCCAGCATTTT
NA,TRBJ1-2,NA,TRBV7-2,CASSLAIGSGGYTF,TGTGCCAGCAGCTTAGCTATAGGGAGCGGGGGCTACACCTTC
NA,TRBJ2-5,TRBD2,TRBV10-3,CAISEHTSGEETQYF,TGTGCCATCAGTGAACACACTAGCGGGGAAGAGACCCAGTACTTC
once,TRBJ2-1,NA,TRBV7-6,CASTEVGGSSYNEQFF,TGTGCCAGCACCGAAGTAGGAGGGAGCTCCTACAATGAGCAGTTCTTC
NA,TRBJ2-5,TRBD2,TRBV3-1/TRBV3-2,CASSQTSGGARETQYF,TGTGCCAGCAGCCAGACTAGCGGGGGGGCGAGGGAGACCCAGTACTTC
once,TRBJ1-1,NA,TRBV6-4,CASRPWRVNTEAFF,TGTGCCAGCAGACCGTGGCGGGTGAACACTGAAGCTTTCTTT
NA,TRBJ2-6,NA,TRBV6-5,CASTTRGTGANVLTF,TGTGCCAGCACAACCCGGGGGACCGGGGCCAACGTCCTGACTTTC
NA,TRBJ1-1,NA,TRBV7-8,CASSRGGDTEAFF,TGTGCCAGCAGCCGGGGGGGGGACACTGAAGCTTTCTTT